These T cell receptor beta chains were read from a single sample in a study of OX40 agonist ivuxolimab in advanced cancers. Sequenced by immunoSEQ multiplex PCR; TCRdb stores in-frame clones only, minus some. The sample yields roughly 48,000 clones, 79% seen once. Sequenced material: CD4+ or CD8+ T cells sorted from blood, taken in a trial of the OX40 agonist ivuxolimab. Receptors originate from an adult with an advanced solid tumor such as melanoma, head and neck, liver or kidney cancer. Each CDR3 is given without its conserved first and last residue. Fields, in order: clone size, V gene, CDR3 protein. Expanded clones are given a class, and other clones once, few, many or no size at all.

abundance: .
v_gene: TRBV7-2
CDR3aa: ASSPRTSGRETQY

abundance: once
v_gene: TRBV5-1
CDR3aa: ASSAQGENTEAF

abundance: .
v_gene: TRBV11-1
CDR3aa: ASSLNEGNMAF

abundance: .
v_gene: TRBV19
CDR3aa: ASSRSGQETQY

abundance: few
v_gene: TRBV7-3
CDR3aa: ASSVQGDTEAF

abundance: .
v_gene: TRBV5-1
CDR3aa: ASSSQSYEQY

abundance: .
v_gene: TRBV7-2
CDR3aa: ASNPGSSGAYEQY

abundance: .
v_gene: TRBV5-8
CDR3aa: ASSLGGVETQY

abundance: once
v_gene: TRBV10-3
CDR3aa: ASSGTVNTEAF

abundance: .
v_gene: TRBV29-1
CDR3aa: SVSLAGGKETQY

abundance: .
v_gene: TRBV11-2
CDR3aa: ASSLDLASGIYEQY

abundance: .
v_gene: TRBV25-1
CDR3aa: ASSQASFGVEKLF

abundance: .
v_gene: TRBV9
CDR3aa: ASSAAAGQDTDTQY

abundance: once
v_gene: TRBV5-1
CDR3aa: ASSSTGVSYNEQF

abundance: .
v_gene: TRBV7-9
CDR3aa: ASSSRTGGDEKLF

abundance: .
v_gene: TRBV28
CDR3aa: ASSLVRATNEQF

abundance: few
v_gene: TRBV28
CDR3aa: ASSFEQGPSYEQY

abundance: .
v_gene: TRBV19
CDR3aa: ASSIQGIRQPQH

abundance: .
v_gene: TRBV18
CDR3aa: ASSPPGTGGEQY

abundance: few
v_gene: TRBV7-2
CDR3aa: ASSLLRGAQETQY

abundance: .
v_gene: TRBV6-1
CDR3aa: ASTRANTGELF

abundance: .
v_gene: TRBV4-1
CDR3aa: ASSQIEDSPLH

abundance: .
v_gene: TRBV6-5
CDR3aa: ASRVTANYGYT

abundance: .
v_gene: TRBV6-4
CDR3aa: ASRCSGTSGAERGAYEQY

abundance: .
v_gene: TRBV27
CDR3aa: ASSLGRPLRGNTIY